A selection of T cell receptor beta chains follows, all from one sample in a study of T cells in Graves' hyperthyroidism and ophthalmopathy. Using its own MiXCR run on the multiplex PCR reads, TCRdb lists one record per CDR3 protein. This sample has 600,000 to 650,000 distinct CDR3 sequences, with about 16% found just once. Sequenced sample: blood. The source is a woman aged 25 to 39 with Graves' hyperthyroidism. Both conserved end residues are part of each CDR3. D genes are given only for firm matches. Some rows mark clone size as missing; the rest say once, few, many or name a class of expanded clone.

j_gene: TRBJ2-1; v_gene: TRBV7-9; abundance: many; d_gene: TRBD2; CDR3aa: CASSSNSGSSNEQFF; CDR3nt: TGTGCCAGCAGCTCCAATAGCGGGAGTAGCAATGAGCAGTTCTTC
j_gene: TRBJ2-7; v_gene: TRBV4-1; abundance: NA; d_gene: NA; CDR3aa: CASSQGGSGYEQYF; CDR3nt: TGCGCCAGCAGCCAGGGTGGCAGCGGGTACGAGCAGTACTTC
j_gene: TRBJ2-2; v_gene: TRBV7-2; abundance: NA; d_gene: NA; CDR3aa: CASSLTRIGTGELFF; CDR3nt: TGTGCCAGCAGCCTGACTAGGATAGGGACCGGGGAGCTGTTTTTT
j_gene: TRBJ2-7; v_gene: TRBV10-3; abundance: many; d_gene: NA; CDR3aa: CAISVTRNEQYF; CDR3nt: TGTGCCATCAGTGTGACTAGGAACGAGCAGTACTTC
j_gene: TRBJ2-7; v_gene: TRBV10-2; abundance: NA; d_gene: NA; CDR3aa: CASSEVGQSVEQYF; CDR3nt: TGCGCCAGCAGTGAGGTGGGGCAAAGTGTCGAGCAGTACTTC
j_gene: TRBJ2-7; v_gene: TRBV28; abundance: many; d_gene: TRBD2; CDR3aa: CASSLGAELLAGFSYEQYF; CDR3nt: TGTGCCAGCAGTTTAGGGGCGGAACTACTAGCGGGATTCTCCTACGAGCAGTACTTC
j_gene: TRBJ1-1; v_gene: TRBV28; abundance: many; d_gene: TRBD1; CDR3aa: CASSLSGAGGQTEAFF; CDR3nt: TGTGCCAGCAGTTTATCTGGGGCAGGGGGCCAAACTGAAGCTTTCTTT
j_gene: TRBJ1-6; v_gene: TRBV7-9; abundance: few; d_gene: NA; CDR3aa: CASSLATRWQSPNSPLHF; CDR3nt: TGTGCCAGCAGCTTAGCGACGCGTTGGCAGAGCCCTAATTCACCCCTCCACTTT
j_gene: TRBJ2-1; v_gene: TRBV6-5; abundance: NA; d_gene: TRBD1; CDR3aa: CASSYPDRTEQFF; CDR3nt: TGTGCCAGCAGTTATCCGGACAGGACTGAGCAGTTCTTC
j_gene: TRBJ2-5; v_gene: TRBV20-1; abundance: many; d_gene: TRBD2; CDR3aa: CSDTYRLAGFQETQYF; CDR3nt: TGCAGTGATACGTACAGACTAGCGGGGTTCCAAGAGACCCAGTACTTC
j_gene: TRBJ2-3; v_gene: TRBV4-1; abundance: NA; d_gene: NA; CDR3aa: CASSQSRDTQYF; CDR3nt: TGTGCCAGCAGCCAAAGTAGAGATACGCAGTATTTT
j_gene: TRBJ2-3; v_gene: TRBV18; abundance: many; d_gene: NA; CDR3aa: CASSPNFSADTQYF; CDR3nt: TGTGCCAGCTCACCAAATTTCAGCGCAGATACGCAGTATTTT
j_gene: TRBJ2-7; v_gene: TRBV27; abundance: NA; d_gene: TRBD1; CDR3aa: CASLSLGTGAYEQYF; CDR3nt: TGTGCCAGCCTAAGTTTGGGGACAGGAGCCTACGAGCAGTACTTC
j_gene: TRBJ1-1; v_gene: TRBV29-1; abundance: NA; d_gene: NA; CDR3aa: CSVQVANTEAFF; CDR3nt: TGCAGCGTCCAAGTAGCCAACACTGAAGCTTTCTTT
j_gene: TRBJ1-4; v_gene: TRBV4-3; abundance: NA; d_gene: NA; CDR3aa: CASSQDAEEKLFF; CDR3nt: TGCGCCAGCAGCCAAGATGCTGAGGAAAAACTGTTTTTT
j_gene: TRBJ2-1; v_gene: TRBV7-2; abundance: many; d_gene: TRBD2; CDR3aa: CASTRPSGSDEQFF; CDR3nt: TGTGCCAGTACCCGGCCTAGCGGGAGCGATGAGCAGTTCTTC
j_gene: TRBJ1-4; v_gene: TRBV7-8; abundance: many; d_gene: NA; CDR3aa: CATRGPYNEKLFF; CDR3nt: TGTGCCACACGGGGGCCCTATAATGAAAAACTGTTTTTT
j_gene: TRBJ2-3; v_gene: TRBV2; abundance: many; d_gene: TRBD2; CDR3aa: CASSEAQTSGRRADTQYF; CDR3nt: TGTGCCAGCAGTGAAGCGCAGACTAGCGGGAGAAGGGCAGATACGCAGTATTTT
j_gene: TRBJ1-6; v_gene: TRBV5-6; abundance: few; d_gene: TRBD1; CDR3aa: CASSSGQGEGSPLHF; CDR3nt: TGTGCCAGCAGCTCGGGACAGGGGGAAGGTTCACCCCTCCACTTT
j_gene: TRBJ2-3; v_gene: TRBV6-2/TRBV6-3; abundance: few; d_gene: NA; CDR3aa: CASSYSTFPFADTQYF; CDR3nt: TGTGCCAGCAGTTACTCGACCTTTCCTTTTGCAGATACGCAGTATTTT
j_gene: TRBJ2-5; v_gene: TRBV4-1; abundance: few; d_gene: NA; CDR3aa: CASSQGDSDKETQYF; CDR3nt: TGCGCCAGCAGCCAAGGGGACTCGGATAAAGAGACCCAGTACTTC
j_gene: TRBJ1-1; v_gene: TRBV5-1; abundance: few; d_gene: NA; CDR3aa: CASSPLDQGFPEAFF; CDR3nt: TGCGCCAGCAGCCCACTGGATCAGGGGTTCCCTGAAGCTTTCTTT
j_gene: TRBJ1-1; v_gene: TRBV12-3/TRBV12-4; abundance: many; d_gene: NA; CDR3aa: CASSLLGGDSEAFF; CDR3nt: TGTGCCAGCAGTCTCCTCGGGGGGGACTCTGAAGCTTTCTTT
j_gene: TRBJ1-4; v_gene: TRBV29-1; abundance: NA; d_gene: NA; CDR3aa: CSAQRGEKLFF; CDR3nt: TGCAGCGCCCAGAGGGGGGAAAAACTGTTTTTT
j_gene: TRBJ1-1; v_gene: TRBV18; abundance: NA; d_gene: NA; CDR3aa: CASAPTPKDTEAFF; CDR3nt: TGTGCCAGCGCGCCGACACCGAAGGACACTGAAGCTTTCTTT
j_gene: TRBJ2-7; v_gene: TRBV28; abundance: many; d_gene: NA; CDR3aa: CASRQDSYEQYF; CDR3nt: TGTGCCAGTAGACAGGACTCCTACGAGCAGTACTTC
j_gene: TRBJ2-5; v_gene: TRBV7-2; abundance: many; d_gene: TRBD2; CDR3aa: CASSPGTTQETQYF; CDR3nt: TGTGCCAGCAGCCCCGGGACTACACAAGAGACCCAGTACTTC
j_gene: TRBJ2-2; v_gene: TRBV6-1; abundance: few; d_gene: NA; CDR3aa: CASSEASGTGELFF; CDR3nt: TGTGCCAGCAGTGAAGCTAGCGGCACCGGGGAGCTGTTTTTT
j_gene: TRBJ2-2; v_gene: TRBV5-6; abundance: NA; d_gene: TRBD2; CDR3aa: CASSRPGLAGMNTGELFF; CDR3nt: TGTGCCAGCAGCCGACCGGGACTAGCGGGAATGAACACCGGGGAGCTGTTTTTT
j_gene: TRBJ2-2; v_gene: TRBV24-1; abundance: NA; d_gene: NA; CDR3aa: CATRERPGAGELFF; CDR3nt: TGTGCCACCAGGGAACGACCGGGAGCCGGGGAGCTGTTTTTT
j_gene: TRBJ2-1; v_gene: TRBV5-1; abundance: many; d_gene: NA; CDR3aa: CASSASGSHNEQFF; CDR3nt: TGCGCCAGCAGCGCCAGCGGGTCTCACAATGAGCAGTTCTTC